Listed here are 25 T cell receptor beta chains from one sample, sequenced in a study of T cells after posttransplantation cyclophosphamide. The naive gate required viable CD3+CD4+ or CD3+CD8+ cells with CCR7+CD45RA+CD45RO-CD95-CD27+CD28+ phenotype. Sequenced by immunoSEQ multiplex PCR; TCRdb stores in-frame clones only, minus some. The data contain around 31,000 clones, around nine tenths of them singletons. The material sequenced was naive CD4+ T cells sorted from blood. The receptors were sampled from a man aged 25-40 years in good health and a related stem cell transplant donor.

The chain is built from TRBV6-5 and TRBJ2-3; unclear D gene. CDR1 MNHEY and CDR2 SVGAGI come from the germline V gene. The length of the CDR3 is 12 residues. Deletions cut 0 bases from V and 6 bases from J, with 4 bases between. The CDR3 is CASSYSRDTQYF. CDR3 bases: TGTGCCAGCAGTTACTCGAGGGATACGCAGTATTTT.

The V and J genes are TRBV6-1 and TRBJ1-2; D not certain. This CDR3 is built from 14 residues. V was pared by 2 bases and J by 8 bases, with 15 bases between. Germline V lookup: CDR1 MNHNS, CDR2 SASEGT. The CDR3 loop is CASSESGLGRGYTF. For the CDR3, the DNA is TGTGCCAGCAGTGAAAGCGGACTGGGCAGGGGCTACACCTTC.

The chain combines TRBV29-1 with TRBJ1-4, with D tentatively TRBD1 (6 bases). The CDR3 has 13 residues. Deletions cut 6 bases from V and 8 bases from J, with 16 bases between. CDR1 and CDR2 (germline): SQVTM, ANQGSEA. This chain's CDR3 is CSVQTGPAEKLFF. The CDR3 region has the DNA TGCAGCGTCCAAACAGGGCCTGCGGAAAAACTGTTTTTT. Looking up the rest from reference TRBV29-1 and TRBJ1-4 gives the full variable domain: SAVISQKPSRDICQRGTSLTIQCQVDSQVTMMFWYRQQPGQSLTLIATANQGSEATYESGFVIDKFPISRPNLTFSTLTVSNMSPEDSSIYLCSVQTGPAEKLFFGSGTQLSVL.

This chain joins TRBV5-1 and TRBJ2-5; 9 nucleotides match TRBD1. Germline V gives CDR1 SGHRS, CDR2 YFSETQ. The CDR3 consists of 15 residues. With 0 bases clipped from V and 8 bases from J, the junction kept 8 bases outside the gene matches. CDR3 sequence (DNA): TGCGCCAGCAGCTTGGCGGGACAGGGAAGAGGTACCCAGTACTTC. This sequence encodes CASSLAGQGRGTQYF.

The chain employs TRBV2 and TRBJ1-1; D is uncertain. This CDR3 has 12 amino acids. The germline gives CDR1 SNHLY, CDR2 FYNNEI. V was cut by 11 bases and J by 1 base, with 11 bases left in between. The CDR3: CAARGGNTEAFF. In DNA form, the CDR3 reads TGTGCCGCGAGAGGAGGGAACACTGAAGCTTTCTTT.

The chain combines TRBV19 with TRBJ2-3; possible D gene TRBD1, 6 bases. Germline V lookup: CDR1 LNHDA, CDR2 SQIVND (reference sequence). The CDR3 is made up of 15 amino acids. The germline V and J ends were trimmed by 3 bases and 0 bases, with 10 bases remaining between them. DNA for the CDR3: TGTGCCAGTAGTATCAGGGGAGTCAGCACAGATACGCAGTATTTT. As protein: CASSIRGVSTDTQYF.

The chain combines TRBV6-4 with TRBJ2-1; TRBD2 matches at 8 bases. From germline, CDR1 is MRHNA and CDR2 SNTAGT. The V segment lost 0 bases and the J segment 7 bases; nucleotides outside the gene matches: 8. The CDR3 extends over 16 amino acids. In DNA form, the CDR3 reads TGTGCCAGCAGTGACTCGGTCGGGGGGGCCTGGAATGAGCAGTTCTTC. Its protein is CASSDSVGGAWNEQFF.

The chain is built from TRBV4-2 and TRBJ2-2; 7 bases fit TRBD2. This CDR3 is built from 16 residues. CDR1 and CDR2 from the germline V gene are LGHNA and YNFKEQ. J lost 0 bases, V lost 0 bases, and 1 base had no gene match. The DNA for the CDR3 is TGTGCCAGCAGCCAAGAGCTAGCGGCGAACACCGGGGAGCTGTTTTTT. Residues: CASSQELAANTGELFF.

The rearrangement uses TRBV19 and TRBJ1-5, with D tentatively TRBD1 (5 bases). Trimming removed 1 base at V and 2 bases at J, with 12 bases between. Germline V gene lookup returns CDR1 LNHDA and CDR2 SQIVND (reference sequence). The CDR3 extends over 16 amino acids. The CDR3 sequence is CASSIGAGKGNQPQHF. For the CDR3, the DNA is TGTGCCAGTAGTATAGGAGCAGGGAAGGGCAATCAGCCCCAGCATTTT.

The chain has TRBV5-4 and TRBJ2-3; 10 nucleotides agree with TRBD2. The CDR3 runs to 17 residues. Trimming cost V 0 bases and J 4 bases; bases outside gene matches: 8. CDR1 and CDR2 from the germline V gene are SGHNT and YYREEE (reference sequence). CDR3: CASSLESGGAISDTQYF. The DNA of the CDR3 is TGTGCCAGCAGCTTGGAAAGCGGGGGGGCTATTTCAGATACGCAGTATTTT. The entire variable domain, with the rest obtained from reference TRBV5-4 and TRBJ2-3, is as follows: ETGVTQSPTHLIKTRGQQVTLRCSSQSGHNTVSWYQQALGQGPQFIFQYYREEENGRGNFPPRFSGLQFPNYSSELNVNALELDDSALYLCASSLESGGAISDTQYFGPGTRLTVL.

V usage is TRBV28 and J usage is TRBJ2-5, with D unclear. V was pared by 8 bases and J by 1 base, with 8 bases between. This CDR3 comprises 12 residues. Germline CDR1 reads MDHEN; CDR2 reads SYDVKM. This CDR3 is CASGTTQETQYF. CDR3 bases: TGTGCCAGCGGAACTACCCAAGAGACCCAGTACTTC.

The chain carries TRBV28 and TRBJ1-5; 7 positions match TRBD1. CDR3 length equals 14 residues. Germline CDR1 MDHEN, CDR2 SYDVKM. Trimming removed 6 bases from V and 4 bases from J; junction bases left unmatched: 6. The DNA for the CDR3 is TGTGCCAGCAGGTCGGGACAGACAAATCAGCCCCAGCATTTT. It translates to CASRSGQTNQPQHF.

V usage is TRBV15 and J usage is TRBJ1-5; D may be TRBD1 (5 bases). Germline V lookup: CDR1 LNHNV, CDR2 YYDKDF (reference sequence). Trimming took 5 bases from V and 0 from J, leaving 23 bases between them. The CDR3 covers 19 residues. CDR3 coding DNA: TGTGCCACCAGCGGCAGAGCTCGCGGCAGGGACTATAGCAATCAGCCCCAGCATTTT. Amino acids: CATSGRARGRDYSNQPQHF.

The genes are TRBV28 and TRBJ1-2; TRBD1 matches at 7 bases. The V gene's germline CDR1 is MDHEN and CDR2 SYDVKM. This CDR3 contains 17 residues. With V trimmed by 6 bases and J by 4 bases, 17 bases remained unmatched. The CDR3 DNA sequence: TGTGCCAGCAGGTATGTGATCGCCGGGACAGCCATCTATGGCTACACCTTC. Protein product: CASRYVIAGTAIYGYTF.

V usage is TRBV28 and J usage is TRBJ2-3, with a weak D call TRBD2 (6 bases). CDR1 MDHEN and CDR2 SYDVKM come from the germline V gene. The CDR3 is 16 residues long. V was shortened by 2 bases and J by 2 bases, with 14 bases between the two germline ends. The CDR3 loop is CASSLSSGPTTDTQYF. The CDR3 DNA reads TGTGCCAGCAGTTTAAGTAGCGGTCCTACCACAGATACGCAGTATTTT.

Only one count was recorded for this clone. The rearrangement links TRBV5-1 to TRBJ2-6; D may be TRBD1 (5 bases). CDR1 SGHRS and CDR2 YFSETQ come from the germline V gene. Deletions cut 0 bases from V and 5 bases from J, with 15 bases between. The CDR3 length is 17 residues. This CDR3 is CASSLAAQGPRANVLTF. The CDR3 region has the DNA TGCGCCAGCAGCTTGGCAGCGCAGGGTCCCCGGGCCAACGTCCTGACTTTC. The variable domain in full, completed from reference TRBV5-1 and TRBJ2-6, reads KAGVTQTPRYLIKTRGQQVTLSCSPISGHRSVSWYQQTPGQGLQFLFEYFSETQRNKGNFPGRFSGRQFSNSRSEMNVSTLELGDSALYLCASSLAAQGPRANVLTFGAGSRLTVL.

The CDR3 is CSVEPWQADYGYTF. In DNA, the CDR3 is TGCAGCGTTGAACCGTGGCAGGCCGACTATGGCTACACCTTC. The J gene is TRBJ1-2, the V gene TRBV29-1; D gene ambiguous. Germline V gene lookup returns CDR1 SQVTM and CDR2 ANQGSEA. CDR3 size: 14 residues. V was pared by 2 bases and J by 3 bases, with 13 bases between.

The chain has TRBV19 and TRBJ2-3; D possibly corresponds to TRBD1 (6 bases). Deletions cut 5 bases from V and 1 base from J, with 10 bases between. Germline V gene lookup returns CDR1 LNHDA and CDR2 SQIVND (reference sequence). This CDR3 region has 14 residues. The CDR3 spells CASSPGVGTDTQYF. The CDR3 region has the DNA TGTGCCAGTAGTCCAGGGGTTGGCACAGATACGCAGTATTTT. The full variable domain, rest sourced from reference TRBV19 and TRBJ2-3, is DGGITQSPKYLFRKEGQNVTLSCEQNLNHDAMYWYRQDPGQGLRLIYYSQIVNDFQKGDIAEGYSVSREKKESFPLTVTSAQKNPTAFYLCASSPGVGTDTQYFGPGTRLTVL.

V is TRBV4-2 and J is TRBJ1-3; 8 nucleotides line up with TRBD1. V was pared by 1 base and J by 2 bases, with 1 base of the junction left unmatched. The CDR3 covers 15 residues. The germline V gene has CDR1 LGHNA and CDR2 YNFKEQ. CDR3 amino acids: CASSQAGGPGNTIYF. DNA for the CDR3: TGTGCCAGCAGCCAAGCAGGGGGCCCTGGAAACACCATATATTTT.

The chain uses TRBV5-4 and TRBJ2-3; possible D gene TRBD1, 5 bases. Trimming pared 0 bases from V and 6 bases from J, leaving 8 bases between. Per the germline V gene, CDR1 is SGHNT and CDR2 is YYREEE (reference sequence). The CDR3 has 13 residues. The CDR3: CASSLGGMDTQYF. The CDR3 nucleotides read TGTGCCAGCAGCTTGGGGGGCATGGATACGCAGTATTTT.

This chain's CDR3 is CASILLAAHYRQYPPEQYF. The CDR3 bases are TGTGCCAGCATCTTACTAGCGGCACACTATAGGCAGTACCCCCCCGAGCAGTACTTC. J is TRBJ2-7 and V is TRBV2; TRBD2 aligns across 8 bases. CDR3 length: 19 residues. Germline trimming cut 7 bases from V and 6 bases from J; bases unmatched to any gene: 26. Germline V gives CDR1 SNHLY, CDR2 FYNNEI.

This chain joins TRBV19 and TRBJ2-7; no clear D gene. Trimming removed 4 bases from V and 4 bases from J, with 11 bases in between. Germline assignment: CDR1 LNHDA and CDR2 SQIVND (reference sequence). The CDR3 totals 13 residues. The CDR3 region has the DNA TGTGCCAGTAGTACCCTCCAGTTTTACGAGCAGTACTTC. Protein sequence: CASSTLQFYEQYF.

The chain joins TRBV6-5 to TRBJ1-5; 7 bases match TRBD1. V shed 7 bases and J 5 bases; nucleotides not matched to a gene: 8. CDR1 and CDR2 from the germline V gene are MNHEY and SVGAGI. CDR3 length equals 14 residues. In DNA, the CDR3 is TGTGCCAGCACCCTACAGGGGAAGGATCAGCCCCAGCATTTT. Translation: CASTLQGKDQPQHF.

The rearrangement uses TRBV19 and TRBJ1-5; 7 bases map to TRBD1. Per germline, CDR1 LNHDA and CDR2 SQIVND (reference sequence). With 6 bases clipped from V and 2 bases from J, the junction kept 7 bases outside the gene matches. The CDR3 is made up of 15 amino acids. CDR3 residues: CASRPGTARNQPQHF. The CDR3 DNA follows: TGTGCCAGTAGGCCAGGGACAGCACGCAATCAGCCCCAGCATTTT. Complete variable domain (other parts from reference TRBV19 and TRBJ1-5): DGGITQSPKYLFRKEGQNVTLSCEQNLNHDAMYWYRQDPGQGLRLIYYSQIVNDFQKGDIAEGYSVSREKKESFPLTVTSAQKNPTAFYLCASRPGTARNQPQHFGDGTRLSIL.

The chain has TRBV7-2 and TRBJ2-7; 11 bases map to TRBD2. Germline CDR1 is SGHTA and CDR2 is FQGNSA. V lost 6 bases, J lost 9 bases, and 10 bases stayed unmatched. This CDR3 contains 14 residues. The CDR3 here is CASSLTTSGTGQYF. CDR3 nucleotide sequence: TGTGCCAGCAGTTTGACGACTAGCGGGACGGGGCAGTACTTC.